These 17 T cell receptor beta chains were all obtained from the same sample, sequenced in a study of shared clonotypes between healthy human individuals. CD45RO negativity and positive selection for CCR7 defined naive CD8 cells, a population that excluded terminally differentiated effector memory CD45RA+ cells. The protocol was immunoSEQ multiplex PCR, while the TCRdb copy is restricted to in-frame clones and leaves out a portion. The sample carries about 2 million clones, just under 95% recorded once. Sequencing was carried out using naive CD8+ T cells sorted from blood. The source of these receptors is a man younger than 30 in good health.

The rearrangement links TRBV11-2 to TRBJ2-2, with D perhaps matching TRBD1 or TRBD2 (5 bases each). The CDR3 runs 14 residues. The V gene's germline CDR1 is SGHAT and CDR2 FQNNGV. V shed 0 bases and J shed 3 bases, with 5 bases lying between them. The CDR3 DNA follows: TGTGCCAGCAGCTTAGAGGGGGACACCGGGGAGCTGTTTTTT. It specifies CASSLEGDTGELFF.

As to this clone: Other DNA sequences from this sample encode an identical CDR3 as well. V gene TRBV4-1 combines with J gene TRBJ2-3, with D unclear. The ends were cut back, 0 bases at V and 2 bases at J, with 9 bases in the middle. The length of the CDR3 is 15 residues. Germline loops: CDR1 MGHRA, CDR2 YSYEKL. Written as DNA, the CDR3 is TGCGCCAGCAGCCAAGAAGGTGGCTCCACAGATACGCAGTATTTT. As protein: CASSQEGGSTDTQYF.

The chain joins TRBV4-1 to TRBJ2-6; D gene unclear. This CDR3 region has 16 residues. Germline V lookup: CDR1 MGHRA, CDR2 YSYEKL. With 1 base removed from V and 0 bases from J, the gap between germline ends came to 7 bases. The CDR3: CASSQGEASGANVLTF. DNA for the CDR3: TGCGCCAGCAGCCAAGGAGAGGCCTCTGGGGCCAACGTCCTGACTTTC.

J is TRBJ2-7 and V is TRBV2; D might be TRBD1 (5 bases). The CDR3 runs to 15 residues. CDR1 and CDR2 from the germline V gene are SNHLY and FYNNEI. The germline V and J ends were trimmed by 1 base and 3 bases, with 13 bases remaining between them. CDR3 DNA sequence: TGTGCCAGCAGTGAAGAATCGCCAGGGATCTACGAGCAGTACTTC. Amino acids: CASSEESPGIYEQYF.

The chain is built from TRBV7-9 and TRBJ1-6, with D possibly being TRBD1 (6 bases). The CDR3 is 16 residues long. Germline-derived CDR1 and CDR2 are SEHNR and FQNEAQ (reference sequence). V lost 4 bases and J lost 9, with 19 bases in between. The CDR3 loop is CASSSTSGGRSSPLHF. Written as DNA, the CDR3 is TGTGCCAGCAGCTCAACAAGCGGGGGGCGAAGTTCACCCCTCCACTTT.

Comment on this clone: Within the sample, other DNA sequences also encode this same CDR3. DNA of the CDR3: TGTGCCAGCAGCTACGGACAGGATGAGCAGTACTTC. It translates to CASSYGQDEQYF. The chain recombines TRBV7-9 with TRBJ2-7, with 7 positions matching TRBD1. V gave up 4 bases and J gave up 7 bases; unmatched junction bases: 4. CDR1 and CDR2 from the germline V gene are SEHNR and FQNEAQ (reference sequence). The CDR3 runs 12 residues.

This clone appeared a few times. The chain is built from TRBV5-1 and TRBJ1-2; D might be TRBD1 (5 bases). This CDR3 region has 14 residues. V was pared by 9 bases and J by 4 bases, with 19 bases between. Per the germline V gene, CDR1 is SGHRS and CDR2 is YFSETQ. The CDR3 region is CATSAEGPFYGYTF. CDR3 DNA: TGCGCCACCTCGGCGGAGGGACCATTCTATGGCTACACCTTC.

The chain couples TRBV7-2 to TRBJ2-3, with a weak D call TRBD1 (5 bases). There are 14 residues in the CDR3. Germline V gene data show CDR1 as SGHTA and CDR2 as FQGNSA. V was clipped by 6 bases and J by 6 bases, with 16 bases between them. DNA for the CDR3: TGTGCCAGCAGAACAGATCTCCCAGGGGATACGCAGTATTTT. Translating gives CASRTDLPGDTQYF.

This clone was seen just once. The J gene is TRBJ2-7, the V gene TRBV7-2, with TRBD1 identical over 7 bases. CDR1 and CDR2 from the germline V gene are SGHTA and FQGNSA. The CDR3 consists of 16 residues. With V trimmed by 5 bases and J by 7 bases, 17 bases remained unmatched. The CDR3, as DNA: TGTGCCAGCAGCCCGAGCCGGGACAGCGCCGGGTCGGAGCAGTACTTC. Translation: CASSPSRDSAGSEQYF.

The chain recombines TRBV5-5 with TRBJ1-6; D remains unclear. Germline V lookup: CDR1 SGHKS, CDR2 YYEKEE (reference sequence). The CDR3 spans 15 residues. V was shortened by 4 bases and J by 3 bases, with 11 bases between the two germline ends. The chain's CDR3 is CASSPERGYNSPLHF. The CDR3 bases are TGTGCCAGCAGCCCGGAACGGGGCTATAATTCACCCCTCCACTTT.

The chain combines TRBV4-1 with TRBJ2-1; possibly TRBD1 or TRBD2 for D (5 bases each). Germline V gene data show CDR1 as MGHRA and CDR2 as YSYEKL. The V gene lost 1 base and the J gene lost 6 bases, with 13 bases spanning the gap. This CDR3 spans 15 amino acids. The CDR3: CASSQGPGTTNEQFF. DNA for the CDR3: TGCGCCAGCAGCCAAGGCCCCGGGACCACCAATGAGCAGTTCTTC.

The V call is TRBV10-3, the J call TRBJ1-2; D is undetermined. The CDR3 runs 16 residues. V lost 0 bases and J lost 1, with 12 bases in between. In germline, CDR1 is ENHRY, CDR2 SYGVKD. CDR3 residues: CAISESQDGINYGYTF. CDR3 bases: TGTGCCATCAGTGAGTCCCAGGATGGGATTAACTATGGCTACACCTTC.

This clone was recorded once. The gene calls are TRBV5-6 and TRBJ1-1, with D uncertain. Trimming stripped 2 bases from V and 3 bases from J, with 8 bases between. Germline-derived CDR1 and CDR2 are SGHDT and YYEEEE. The CDR3 runs 13 residues. Here the CDR3 reads CASSFGTYTEAFF. The CDR3 DNA reads TGTGCCAGCAGCTTCGGCACGTACACTGAAGCTTTCTTT.

This chain uses TRBV2 with TRBJ2-7; D is unresolved. The CDR3 contains 16 residues. CDR1 SNHLY and CDR2 FYNNEI come from the germline V gene. V was cut by 0 bases and J by 1 base, with 13 bases left in between. The CDR3 DNA reads TGTGCCAGCAGTGAAGCACGCCGATCTGGGTCCTACGAGCAGTACTTC. The encoded protein is CASSEARRSGSYEQYF.

The V gene is TRBV27, the J gene TRBJ1-5, with D hard to call. The CDR3 spans 15 residues. Looked up from germline, CDR1 is MNHEY and CDR2 is SMNVEV (reference sequence). Trimming took 3 bases from V and 4 from J, leaving 13 bases between them. The CDR3 nucleotides read TGTGCCAGCAGTTTGACGGGAGGCAGAAATCAGCCCCAGCATTTT. Its protein is CASSLTGGRNQPQHF.

Comment on this clone: At the DNA level, this CDR3 is encoded by other sequences in the same sample as well. This rearrangement joins TRBV11-2 to TRBJ2-7; TRBD2 agrees at 7 bases. J lost 2 bases, V lost 3 bases, and 7 bases had no gene match. Germline CDR1 is SGHAT and CDR2 is FQNNGV. The CDR3 sequence is 15 residues long. The CDR3 here is CASSFSGGTTYEQYF. CDR3 nucleotides: TGTGCCAGCAGCTTCTCGGGAGGTACGACCTACGAGCAGTACTTC.

This chain links TRBV5-4 with TRBJ2-7, with 7 bases aligning to TRBD1. The germline V gene has CDR1 SGHNT and CDR2 YYREEE (reference sequence). The CDR3 spans 15 residues. V lost 4 bases, J lost 5 bases, and 12 bases stayed unmatched. The CDR3 DNA is TGTGCCAGCAGCCCGGGGACAGCCCTCATGGACGAGCAGTACTTC. Its translation is CASSPGTALMDEQYF.